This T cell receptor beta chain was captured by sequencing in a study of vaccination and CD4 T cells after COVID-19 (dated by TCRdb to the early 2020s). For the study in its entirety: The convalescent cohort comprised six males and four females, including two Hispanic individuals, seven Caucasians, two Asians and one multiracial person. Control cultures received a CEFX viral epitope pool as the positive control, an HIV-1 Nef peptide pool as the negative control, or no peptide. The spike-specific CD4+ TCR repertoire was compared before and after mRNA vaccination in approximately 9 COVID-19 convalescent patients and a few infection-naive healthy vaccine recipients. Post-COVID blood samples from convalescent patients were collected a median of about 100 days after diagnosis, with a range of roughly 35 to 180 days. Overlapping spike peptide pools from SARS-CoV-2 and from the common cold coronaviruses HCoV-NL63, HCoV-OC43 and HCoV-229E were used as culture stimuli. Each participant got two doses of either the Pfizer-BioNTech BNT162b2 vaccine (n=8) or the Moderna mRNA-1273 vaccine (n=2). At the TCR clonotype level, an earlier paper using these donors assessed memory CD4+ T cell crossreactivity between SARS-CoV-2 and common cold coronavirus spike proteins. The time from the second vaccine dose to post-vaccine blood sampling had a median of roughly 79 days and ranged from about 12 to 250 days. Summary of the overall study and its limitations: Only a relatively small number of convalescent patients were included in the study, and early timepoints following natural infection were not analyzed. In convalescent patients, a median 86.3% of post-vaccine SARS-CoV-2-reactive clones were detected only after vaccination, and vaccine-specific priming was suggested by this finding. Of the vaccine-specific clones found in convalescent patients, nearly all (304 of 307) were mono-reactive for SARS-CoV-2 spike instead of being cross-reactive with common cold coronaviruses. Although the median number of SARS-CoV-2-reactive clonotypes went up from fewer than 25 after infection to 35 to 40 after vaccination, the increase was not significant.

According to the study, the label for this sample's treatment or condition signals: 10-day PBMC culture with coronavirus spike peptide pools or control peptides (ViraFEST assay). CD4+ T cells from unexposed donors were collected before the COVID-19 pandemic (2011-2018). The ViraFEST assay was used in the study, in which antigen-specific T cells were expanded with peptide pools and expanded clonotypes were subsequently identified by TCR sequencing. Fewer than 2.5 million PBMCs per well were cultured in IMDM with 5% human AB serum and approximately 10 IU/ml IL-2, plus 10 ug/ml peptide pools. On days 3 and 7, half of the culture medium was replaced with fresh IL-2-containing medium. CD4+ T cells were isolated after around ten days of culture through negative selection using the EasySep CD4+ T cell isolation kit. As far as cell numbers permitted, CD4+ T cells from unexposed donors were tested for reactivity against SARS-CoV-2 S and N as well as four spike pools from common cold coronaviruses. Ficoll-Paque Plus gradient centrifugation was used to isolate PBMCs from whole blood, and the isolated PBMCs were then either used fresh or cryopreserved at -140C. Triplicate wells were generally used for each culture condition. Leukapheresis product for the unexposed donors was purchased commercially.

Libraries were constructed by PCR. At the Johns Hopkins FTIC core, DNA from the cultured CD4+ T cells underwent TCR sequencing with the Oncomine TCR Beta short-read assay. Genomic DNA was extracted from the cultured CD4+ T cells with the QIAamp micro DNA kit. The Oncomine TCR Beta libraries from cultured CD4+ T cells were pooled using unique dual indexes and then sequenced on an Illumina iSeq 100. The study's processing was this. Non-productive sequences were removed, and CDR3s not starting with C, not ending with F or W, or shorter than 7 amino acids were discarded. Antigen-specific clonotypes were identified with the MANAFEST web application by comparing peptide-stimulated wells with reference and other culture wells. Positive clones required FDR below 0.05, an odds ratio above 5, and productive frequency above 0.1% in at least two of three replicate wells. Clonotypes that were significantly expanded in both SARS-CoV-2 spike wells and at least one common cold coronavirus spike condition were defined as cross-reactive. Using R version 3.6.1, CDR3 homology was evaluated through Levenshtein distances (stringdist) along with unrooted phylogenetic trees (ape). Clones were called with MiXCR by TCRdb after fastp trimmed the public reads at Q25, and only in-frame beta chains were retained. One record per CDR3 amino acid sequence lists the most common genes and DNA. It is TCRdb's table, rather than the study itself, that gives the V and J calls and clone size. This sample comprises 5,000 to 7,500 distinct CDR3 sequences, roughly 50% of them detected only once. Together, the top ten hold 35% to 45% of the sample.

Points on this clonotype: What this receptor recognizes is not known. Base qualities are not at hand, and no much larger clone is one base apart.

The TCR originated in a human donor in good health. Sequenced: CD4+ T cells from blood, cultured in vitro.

The sequenced DNA is TGTGCCAGCAGTTTAGGGAGGGGGGCTAACTATGGCTACACCTTC. The translation is CASSLGRGANYGYTF. The rearranged chain carries TRBV27 and TRBJ1-2; the D gene is perhaps TRBD1, from 6 matching bases. CDR1 and CDR2, looked up from the germline V gene (reference sequence), are MNHEY and SMNVEV. V is clipped by 2 bases and J by 0 bases, and the sequence between their germline boundaries is 10 bases long. From the cysteine up to the phenylalanine, the CDR3 has a length of 15 residues. CDR3 DNA only is kept here, 45 bases in frame from base 1.